This TCR beta chain comes out of a study of CD4 T cells in relation to SARS-CoV-2 and coronaviruses. Study observations and caveats: Each donor contributed either pre-pandemic or post-infection samples, not both. No crossreactivity against non-spike viral proteins was tested here. In around 60% of donors, memory CD4+ clonotypes crossrecognized SARS-CoV-2 and at least one common cold coronavirus spike.

CD4+ T cells from unexposed donors were obtained before the COVID-19 pandemic (2011-2018). As for this clone: What it binds is not known.

The length of the CDR3 is 12 residues. V was shortened by 5 bases and J by 2 bases, with 5 bases between the two germline ends. Looked up from germline, CDR1 is MDHEN and CDR2 is SYDVKM. Naive and memory CD4+ T cell DNA was deep-sequenced without culture. The method was immunoSEQ multiplex PCR; TCRdb's version includes in-frame clones alone and lacks a portion of them. The top ten hold around 1.5% of the sample, which has about 55,000 clones, about nine tenths seen once. V is TRBV28 and J is TRBJ2-3; D ambiguous. Sequencing used memory CD4+ T cells from PBMCs. This TCR was recovered from a human donor in good health. In DNA form, the CDR3 reads TGTGCCAGCAGTCCCGACACAGATACGCAGTATTTT. This codes for CASSPDTDTQYF. The full variable domain, rest sourced from reference TRBV28 and TRBJ2-3, is DVKVTQSSRYLVKRTGEKVFLECVQDMDHENMFWYRQDPGLGLRLIYFSYDVKMKEKGDIPEGYSVSREKKERFSLILESASTNQTSMYLCASSPDTDTQYFGPGTRLTVL.